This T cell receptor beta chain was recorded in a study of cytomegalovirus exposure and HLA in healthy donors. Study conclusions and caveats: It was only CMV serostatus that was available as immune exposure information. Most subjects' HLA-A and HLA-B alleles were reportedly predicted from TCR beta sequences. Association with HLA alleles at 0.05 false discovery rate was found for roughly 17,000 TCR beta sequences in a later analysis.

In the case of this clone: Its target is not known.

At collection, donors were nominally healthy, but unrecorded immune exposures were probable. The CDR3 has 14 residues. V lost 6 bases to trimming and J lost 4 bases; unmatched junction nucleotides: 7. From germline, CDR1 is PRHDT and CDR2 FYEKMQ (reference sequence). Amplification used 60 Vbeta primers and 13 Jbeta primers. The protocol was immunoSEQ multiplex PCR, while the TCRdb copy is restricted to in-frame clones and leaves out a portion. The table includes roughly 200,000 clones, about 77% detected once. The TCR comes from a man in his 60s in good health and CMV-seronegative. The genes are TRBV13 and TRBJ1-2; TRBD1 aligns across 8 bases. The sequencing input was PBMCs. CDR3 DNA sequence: TGTGCCAGCAGAGACGACAGGGGCCTCTATGGCTACACCTTC. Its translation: CASRDDRGLYGYTF.